This TCR beta chain derives from a study of T cells in Graves' hyperthyroidism and ophthalmopathy. As for this clonotype: Antigen: not known.

V lost 5 bases and J lost 0, with 8 bases in between. Germline loops: CDR1 GTSNPN, CDR2 SVGIG (reference sequence). The CDR3 contains 13 residues. Findings and limits, study-wide: Most thyroid clonotypes with frequency above 0.001 were detected in blood. The model anticipated ophthalmopathy a median about six months pre-onset.

With duration under 3 months, ophthalmopathy was active: Clinical Activity Score at least 3, NOSPECS at least 4. Patients were excluded for uncontrolled infection, other autoimmune disease, pregnancy or lactation. The source material, RNA transcripts, was used to amplify TCR beta CDR3 regions. TCR CDR3 underwent first-round RT-PCR with the HTBI primer set. MiXCR, applied by TCRdb to the multiplex PCR reads, yields one record per CDR3 protein. The sample yields under 350,000 distinct CDR3 sequences, over 15% seen once. This receptor was identified in a woman aged 60-70 years with Graves' ophthalmopathy. The chain carries TRBV30 and TRBJ1-5, with a weak D call TRBD1 (6 bases). Sequencing input: blood. For the CDR3, the DNA is TGTGCCTGGTCAGGGGATAGCAATCAGCCCCAGCATTTT. Its translation: CAWSGDSNQPQHF.